This T cell receptor beta chain was recovered during a study of blood T cell repertoires in COVID-19. CDR1 is LGHNA, CDR2 YSLEER, per germline. V dropped 0 bases and J dropped 4 bases, with 15 bases sitting between them. This CDR3 contains 17 residues. Libraries were prepared by immunoSEQ multiplex PCR; TCRdb keeps only in-frame clonotypes and omits some of them. The sample has 350,000 to 500,000 clones, 70% to 90% seen once. This clonotype was obtained from a young woman who had been exposed to COVID-19. Sequences were obtained from PBMCs or T cells enriched from blood (not recorded which). V usage is TRBV4-3 and J usage is TRBJ2-2; no clear D. CDR3 amino acids: CASSQDLRQLLTGELFF. CDR3 coding DNA: TGCGCCAGCAGCCAAGATTTGAGGCAGCTTCTCACCGGGGAGCTGTTTTTT.